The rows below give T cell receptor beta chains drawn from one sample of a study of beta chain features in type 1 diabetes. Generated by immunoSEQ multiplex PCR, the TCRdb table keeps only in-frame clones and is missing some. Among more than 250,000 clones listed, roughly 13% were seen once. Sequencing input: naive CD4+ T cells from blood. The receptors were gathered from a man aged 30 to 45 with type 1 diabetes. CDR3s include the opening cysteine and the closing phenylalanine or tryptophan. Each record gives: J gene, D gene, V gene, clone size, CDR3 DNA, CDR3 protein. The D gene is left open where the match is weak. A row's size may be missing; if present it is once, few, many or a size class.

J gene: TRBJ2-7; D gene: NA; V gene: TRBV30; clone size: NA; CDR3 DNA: TGTGCCTGGATCAGTAGCATGGACGAGCAGTACTTC; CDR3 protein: CAWISSMDEQYF
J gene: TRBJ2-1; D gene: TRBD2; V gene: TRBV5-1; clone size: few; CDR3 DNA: TGCGCCAGCAGTCTCGGGACTAGCAGCTACAATGAGCAGTTCTTC; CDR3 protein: CASSLGTSSYNEQFF
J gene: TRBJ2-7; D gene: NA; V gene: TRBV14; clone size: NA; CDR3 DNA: TGTGCCAGCAGCCAAGAATACGGACAGACCTTCTGGGAGCAGTACTTC; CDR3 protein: CASSQEYGQTFWEQYF
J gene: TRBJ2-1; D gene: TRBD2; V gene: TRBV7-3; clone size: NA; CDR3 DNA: TGTGCCAGCAGCACCTCTAGCGGGGGCTACAATGAGCAGTTCTTC; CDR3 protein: CASSTSSGGYNEQFF
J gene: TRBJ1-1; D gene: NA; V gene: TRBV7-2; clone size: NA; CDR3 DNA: TGTGCCAGCAGCTTCCTGGCCGTGAACACTGAAGCTTTCTTT; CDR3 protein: CASSFLAVNTEAFF
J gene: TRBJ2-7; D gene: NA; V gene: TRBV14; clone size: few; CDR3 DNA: TGTGCCAGCAGCCCCCGGGGTAGCGGCTTGTCCTACGAGCAGTACTTC; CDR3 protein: CASSPRGSGLSYEQYF
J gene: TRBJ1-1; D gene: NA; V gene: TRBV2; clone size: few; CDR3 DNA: TGTGCCTGCACCGGACAGCAGAACACTGAAGCTTTCTTT; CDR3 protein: CACTGQQNTEAFF
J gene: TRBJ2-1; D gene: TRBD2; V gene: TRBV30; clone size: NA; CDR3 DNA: TGTGCCTGGAGCGGCCCGGGACTAACGGAGGCGAATGAGCAGTTCTTC; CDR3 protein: CAWSGPGLTEANEQFF
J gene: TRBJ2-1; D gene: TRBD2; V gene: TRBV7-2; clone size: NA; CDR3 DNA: TGTGCCAGCAGCTTCGGCCTAGCGGGAGCATCCGAGCAGTTCTTC; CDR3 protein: CASSFGLAGASEQFF
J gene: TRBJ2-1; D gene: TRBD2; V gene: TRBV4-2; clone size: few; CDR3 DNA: TGTGCCAGCAGCCATTGGCCAGGGACTAGCGGTCGGGATGAGCAGTTCTTC; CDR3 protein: CASSHWPGTSGRDEQFF
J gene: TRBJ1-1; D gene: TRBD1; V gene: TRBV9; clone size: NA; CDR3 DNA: TGTGCCAGCAGCCCCCGACAGGGGCAAGGGAACACTGAAGCTTTCTTT; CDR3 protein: CASSPRQGQGNTEAFF
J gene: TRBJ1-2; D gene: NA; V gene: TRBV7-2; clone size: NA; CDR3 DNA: TGTGCCAGCAGCTTAGTAGTGAACTATGGCTACACCTTC; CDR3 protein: CASSLVVNYGYTF
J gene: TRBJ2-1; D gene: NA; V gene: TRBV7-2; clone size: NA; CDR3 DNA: TGTGCCAGCAGCTTATGGGAAACGGGATATAATGAGCAGTTCTTC; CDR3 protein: CASSLWETGYNEQFF
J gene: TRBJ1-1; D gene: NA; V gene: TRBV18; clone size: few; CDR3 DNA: TGTGCCAGCTCCCGTGTGAACACTGAAGCTTTCTTT; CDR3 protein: CASSRVNTEAFF
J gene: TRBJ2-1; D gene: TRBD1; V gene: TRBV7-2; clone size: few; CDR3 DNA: TGTGCCAGCAGCTCTCGACAGGGTGGCAATGAGCAGTTCTTC; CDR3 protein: CASSSRQGGNEQFF